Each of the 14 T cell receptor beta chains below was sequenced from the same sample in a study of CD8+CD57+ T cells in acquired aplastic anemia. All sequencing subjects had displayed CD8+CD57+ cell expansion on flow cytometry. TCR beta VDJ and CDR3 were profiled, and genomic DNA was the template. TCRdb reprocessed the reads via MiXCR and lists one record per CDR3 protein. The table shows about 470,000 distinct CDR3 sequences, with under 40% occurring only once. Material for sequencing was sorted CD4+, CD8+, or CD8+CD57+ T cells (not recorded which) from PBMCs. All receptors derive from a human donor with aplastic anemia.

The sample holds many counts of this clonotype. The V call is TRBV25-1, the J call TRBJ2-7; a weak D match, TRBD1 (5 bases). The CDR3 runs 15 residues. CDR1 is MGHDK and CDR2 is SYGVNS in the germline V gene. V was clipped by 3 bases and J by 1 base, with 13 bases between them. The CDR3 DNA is TGTGCCAGCAGTGACCCTGGACACGTTTCCTACGAGCAGTACTTC. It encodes CASSDPGHVSYEQYF.

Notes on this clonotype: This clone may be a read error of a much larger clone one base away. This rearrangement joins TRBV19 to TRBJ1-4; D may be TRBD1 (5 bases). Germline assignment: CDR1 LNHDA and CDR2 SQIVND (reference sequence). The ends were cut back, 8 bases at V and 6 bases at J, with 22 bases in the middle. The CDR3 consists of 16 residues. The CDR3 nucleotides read TGTGCCAGTCGTAATGTAATTGTAACGGGACATGAAAAACTGTTTTTT. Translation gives CASRNVIVTGHEKLFF.

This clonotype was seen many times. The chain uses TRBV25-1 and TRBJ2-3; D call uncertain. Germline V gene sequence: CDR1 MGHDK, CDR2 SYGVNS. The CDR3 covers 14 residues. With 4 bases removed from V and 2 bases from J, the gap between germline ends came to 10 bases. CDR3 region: CASSGLHPTDTQYF. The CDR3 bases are TGTGCCAGCAGTGGGCTACACCCCACAGATACGCAGTATTTT.

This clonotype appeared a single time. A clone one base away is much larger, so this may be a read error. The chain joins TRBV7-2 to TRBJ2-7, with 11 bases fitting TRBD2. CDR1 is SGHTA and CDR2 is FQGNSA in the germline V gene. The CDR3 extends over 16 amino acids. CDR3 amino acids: CASSLAGTSGSYEQHF. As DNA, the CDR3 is TGTGCCAGCAGCTTAGCGGGGACTAGCGGATCCTACGAGCAGCACTTC.

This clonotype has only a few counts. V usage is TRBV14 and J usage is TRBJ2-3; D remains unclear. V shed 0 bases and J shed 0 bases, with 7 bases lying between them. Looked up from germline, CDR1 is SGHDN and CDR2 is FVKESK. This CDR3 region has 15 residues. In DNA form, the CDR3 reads TGTGCCAGCAGCCAAGACCGGATTAGCACAGATACGCAGTATTTT. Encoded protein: CASSQDRISTDTQYF.

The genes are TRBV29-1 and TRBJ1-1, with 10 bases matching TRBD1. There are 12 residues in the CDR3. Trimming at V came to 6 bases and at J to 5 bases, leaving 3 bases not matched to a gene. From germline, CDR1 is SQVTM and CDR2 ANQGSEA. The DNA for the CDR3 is TGCAGCGTCGCGGGACAGGGGACTGAAGCTTTCTTT. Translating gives CSVAGQGTEAFF.

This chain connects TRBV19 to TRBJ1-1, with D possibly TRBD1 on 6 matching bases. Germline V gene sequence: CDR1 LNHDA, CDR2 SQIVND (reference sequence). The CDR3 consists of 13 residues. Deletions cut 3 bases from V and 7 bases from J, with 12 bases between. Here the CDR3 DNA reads TGTGCCAGTAGTATCCGGGACAAACGTGAAGCTTTCTTT. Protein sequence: CASSIRDKREAFF.

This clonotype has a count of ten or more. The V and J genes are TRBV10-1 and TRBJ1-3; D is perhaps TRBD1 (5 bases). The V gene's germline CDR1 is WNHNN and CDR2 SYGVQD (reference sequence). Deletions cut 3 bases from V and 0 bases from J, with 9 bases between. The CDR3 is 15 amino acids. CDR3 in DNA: TGCGCCAGCAGTGAAACAGGCAACTCTGGAAACACCATATATTTT. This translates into CASSETGNSGNTIYF.

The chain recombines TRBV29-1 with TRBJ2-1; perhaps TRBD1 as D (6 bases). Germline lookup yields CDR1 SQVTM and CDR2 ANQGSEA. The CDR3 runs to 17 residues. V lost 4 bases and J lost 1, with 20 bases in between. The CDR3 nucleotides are TGCAGCGTTGTACTAGGGACAAGAAGAGGGTCCTACAATGAGCAGTTCTTC. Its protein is CSVVLGTRRGSYNEQFF.

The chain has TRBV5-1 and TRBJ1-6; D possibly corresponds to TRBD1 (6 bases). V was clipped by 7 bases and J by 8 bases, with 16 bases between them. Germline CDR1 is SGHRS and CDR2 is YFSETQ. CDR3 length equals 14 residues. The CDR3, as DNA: TGCGCCAGCGCAGTGGGGGCTGCAGATTCACCCCTCCACTTT. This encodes CASAVGAADSPLHF. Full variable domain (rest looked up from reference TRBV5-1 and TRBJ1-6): KAGVTQTPRYLIKTRGQQVTLSCSPISGHRSVSWYQQTPGQGLQFLFEYFSETQRNKGNFPGRFSGRQFSNSRSEMNVSTLELGDSALYLCASAVGAADSPLHFGNGTRLTVT.

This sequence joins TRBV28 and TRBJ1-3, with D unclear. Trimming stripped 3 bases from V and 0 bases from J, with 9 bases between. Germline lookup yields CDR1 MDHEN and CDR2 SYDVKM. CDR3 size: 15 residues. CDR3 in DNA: TGTGCCAGCAGTTTCATCCGCCACTCTGGAAACACCATATATTTT. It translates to CASSFIRHSGNTIYF.

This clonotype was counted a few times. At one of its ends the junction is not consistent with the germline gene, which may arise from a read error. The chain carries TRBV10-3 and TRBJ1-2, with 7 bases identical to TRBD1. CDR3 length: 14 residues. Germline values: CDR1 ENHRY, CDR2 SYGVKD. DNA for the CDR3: TGTGCCAGCAGTGACCGTGGGACAGAGGGCGGCTACACCTTC. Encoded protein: CASSDRGTEGGYTF.

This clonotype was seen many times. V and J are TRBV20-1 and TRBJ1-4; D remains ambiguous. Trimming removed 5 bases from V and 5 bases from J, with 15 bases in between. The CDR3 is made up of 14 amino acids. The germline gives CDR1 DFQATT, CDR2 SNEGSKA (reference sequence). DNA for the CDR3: TGCAGTGCTGCCGTTGTGTCCGGGAATGAAAAACTGTTTTTT. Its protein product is CSAAVVSGNEKLFF.

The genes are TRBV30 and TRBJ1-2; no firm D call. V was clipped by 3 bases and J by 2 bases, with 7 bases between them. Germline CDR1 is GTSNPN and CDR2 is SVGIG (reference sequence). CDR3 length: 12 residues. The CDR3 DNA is TGTGCCTGGAGGGGCTCGAACTATGGCTACACCTTC. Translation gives CAWRGSNYGYTF.